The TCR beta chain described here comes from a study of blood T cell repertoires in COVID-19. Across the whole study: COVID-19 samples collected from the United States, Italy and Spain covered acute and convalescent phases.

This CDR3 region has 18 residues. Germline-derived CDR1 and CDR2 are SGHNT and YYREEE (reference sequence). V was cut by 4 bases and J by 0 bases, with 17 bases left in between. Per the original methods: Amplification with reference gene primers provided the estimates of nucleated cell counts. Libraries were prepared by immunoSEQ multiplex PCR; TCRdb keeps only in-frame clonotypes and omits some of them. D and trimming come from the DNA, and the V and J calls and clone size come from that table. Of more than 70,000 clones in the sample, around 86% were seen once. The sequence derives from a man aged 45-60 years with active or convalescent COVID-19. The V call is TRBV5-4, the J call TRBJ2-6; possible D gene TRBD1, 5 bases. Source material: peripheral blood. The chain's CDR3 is CASSPGRQDNSGANVLTF. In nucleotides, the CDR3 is TGTGCCAGCAGCCCCGGTAGGCAGGACAACTCTGGGGCCAACGTCCTGACTTTC.